This is a list of T cell receptor beta chains from one sample in a study of cytomegalovirus exposure and HLA in healthy donors. Here immunoSEQ multiplex PCR was the method, and the copy in TCRdb shows in-frame clones only, minus some. The table has 90,000 to 150,000 clones, 88% seen once. The sequenced sample was PBMCs. The receptors stem from a woman aged 18 to 35 in good health and CMV-seropositive. Each CDR3 is given with its conserved first and last residue. For some rows the clone size is stated as once, few or many, or as a class when expanded; others skip it.

clone size,V gene,J gene,CDR3 protein
-,TRBV7-2,TRBJ2-3,CASSKGQGYTDTQYF
-,TRBV18,TRBJ1-4,CASSPAFLGEKLFF
-,TRBV4-2,TRBJ2-1,CASSQGTGGDVNEQFF
-,TRBV7-2,TRBJ2-7,CASSRQGESEQYF
few,TRBV7-9,TRBJ2-1,CASSLAGGLAGLDEQFF
-,TRBV9,TRBJ2-1,CASSGTSGVNEQFF
-,TRBV11-3,TRBJ2-7,CASSFGGSGRVEQYF
-,TRBV19,TRBJ2-2,CASSAGTSAGELFF
-,TRBV18,TRBJ1-1,CASSKSGGNTEAFF
-,TRBV9,TRBJ2-1,CASSVVGGSYNEQFF
once,TRBV2,TRBJ2-5,CASTASGGSQETQYF
-,TRBV4-2,TRBJ1-2,CASSQVSENGYTF
-,TRBV27,TRBJ2-3,CASSLYVQRGGRDTQYF
-,TRBV6-1,TRBJ1-5,CASSGGTGIQPQHF
-,TRBV10-1,TRBJ1-1,CASSDPGLGAFF
-,TRBV29-1,TRBJ1-1,CSVDGGDTEAFF
-,TRBV4-3,TRBJ2-1,CASSSRDRGNNEQFF
few,TRBV5-1,TRBJ1-6,CASSPGVNSPLHF
-,TRBV15,TRBJ1-2,CATSRGGDRGSSNGYTF
-,TRBV5-4,TRBJ1-1,CASSGGQLNTEAFF
-,TRBV5-6,TRBJ2-1,CASSLAVGQGRDEQFF
-,TRBV4-1,TRBJ2-5,CASSRINLGLAGGETQYF
-,TRBV29-1,TRBJ2-1,CSSRRGANNEQFF
-,TRBV16,TRBJ2-5,CASSQSLLQETQYF
-,TRBV2,TRBJ2-7,CASSDRAGVYEQYF
-,TRBV19,TRBJ1-6,CASNPGTGVNNSPLHF
-,TRBV13,TRBJ1-1,CASSLGGQASIEAFF
-,TRBV10-3,TRBJ1-4,CAISERAGANEKLFF
-,TRBV11-2,TRBJ2-2,CASSPVKEWTGELFF
-,TRBV5-4,TRBJ2-5,CASSPTGEETQYF
-,TRBV29-1,TRBJ1-4,CSVAKGTANEKLFF
-,TRBV7-9,TRBJ2-2,CARPIGINTGELFF
-,TRBV23-1,TRBJ2-7,CASSPLRQGAGVEQYF
-,TRBV7-9,TRBJ1-5,CASSLALGGFSNQPQHF
-,TRBV19,TRBJ2-3,CASSANRGVVADTQYF
-,TRBV11-2,TRBJ2-1,CASSSSVRYNEQFF
-,TRBV11-2,TRBJ2-1,CASSAQRLALRNEQFF